This TCR beta chain was sequenced in a study of siplizumab effects on memory and regulatory T cells. This table comes from immunoSEQ multiplex PCR, and its TCRdb copy is limited to in-frame clones, with some not included. Among around 100,000 clones, approximately 94% were seen once, and the ten largest hold roughly 0.62%. The CDR3 has 14 residues. Sequencing used Tregs sorted from blood. The rearrangement links TRBV1 to TRBJ2-5; the D segment call TRBD2 is taken from the table without a DNA check. TRBV1 is termed a pseudogene. The receptor was isolated from a human donor in good health. The CDR3 sequence is CTSRLGTKQETQYF. CDR3 nucleotide sequence: TGCACCAGCAGACTTGGGACTAAACAAGAGACCCAGTACTTC.